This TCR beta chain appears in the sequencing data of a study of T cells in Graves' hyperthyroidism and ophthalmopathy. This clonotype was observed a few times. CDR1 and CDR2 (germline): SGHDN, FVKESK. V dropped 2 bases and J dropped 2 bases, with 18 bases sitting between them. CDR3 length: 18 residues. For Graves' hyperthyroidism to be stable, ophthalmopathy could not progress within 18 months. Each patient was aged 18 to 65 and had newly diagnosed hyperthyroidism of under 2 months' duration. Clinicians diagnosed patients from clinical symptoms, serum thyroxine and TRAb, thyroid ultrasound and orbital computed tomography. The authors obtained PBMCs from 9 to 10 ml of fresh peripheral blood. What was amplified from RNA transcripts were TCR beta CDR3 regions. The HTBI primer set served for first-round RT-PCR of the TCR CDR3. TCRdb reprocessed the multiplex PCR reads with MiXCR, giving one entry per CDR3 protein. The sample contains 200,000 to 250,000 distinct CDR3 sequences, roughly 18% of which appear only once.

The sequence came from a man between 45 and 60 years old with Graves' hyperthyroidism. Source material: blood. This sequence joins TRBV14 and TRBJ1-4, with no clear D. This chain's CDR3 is CASSQSPRFFGTNEKLFF. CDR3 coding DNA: TGTGCCAGCAGCCAATCTCCAAGATTTTTTGGGACTAATGAAAAACTGTTTTTT.